This TCR beta chain was documented in a study of blood T cell repertoires in COVID-19. Germline loops: CDR1 LNHDA, CDR2 SQIVND (reference sequence). CDR3 size: 15 residues. The V end was cut by 7 bases, the J end by 5 bases, with 17 bases between. Measured with immunoSEQ multiplex PCR; TCRdb has only the in-frame clones, and not every one. The data contain about 300,000 clones, roughly 85% of them singletons. The sequence derives from a woman in her 30s who had been exposed to COVID-19. The chain employs TRBV19 and TRBJ2-2; D might be TRBD1 (6 bases). Sample: PBMCs or T cells enriched from blood (not recorded which). CDR3 DNA: TGTGCCAGTACCGGGATACAGGGTAGTACCGGGGAGCTGTTTTTT. It codes for CASTGIQGSTGELFF. The whole variable domain, remainder taken from reference TRBV19 and TRBJ2-2, is DGGITQSPKYLFRKEGQNVTLSCEQNLNHDAMYWYRQDPGQGLRLIYYSQIVNDFQKGDIAEGYSVSREKKESFPLTVTSAQKNPTAFYLCASTGIQGSTGELFFGEGSRLTVL.